This T cell receptor (beta chain) was recovered during a study of blood T cell repertoires in COVID-19. Study details: There were acute and convalescent COVID-19 samples, and they came from the United States, Italy and Spain.

This clone has only one observation. This CDR3 has 15 residues. V shed 4 bases and J 3 bases; nucleotides not matched to a gene: 5. Germline CDR1 GTSNPN, CDR2 SVGIG (reference sequence). The repertoire was sequenced with immunoSEQ multiplex PCR; TCRdb's copy has only in-frame clones and lacks some. The repertoire includes 290,000 or so clones, 82% of them detected once, and less than 5.5% sits in the top ten. Individuals aged about 18 to 100 years were recruited from 24 US areas. Cohorts were determined from participant-reported clinical history. Exposed enrollees had met someone with a PCR-confirmed or clinician-diagnosed COVID-19 case at some point within the 2 weeks before study entry.

This TCR was recovered from a man between 35 and 55 years old who had been exposed to COVID-19. The J gene is TRBJ2-3, the V gene TRBV30; TRBD2 matches at 12 bases. Source material: PBMCs or T cells enriched from blood (not recorded which). CDR3 DNA sequence: TGTGCCTGGACTAGCGGGAGGGCCGGGACAGATACGCAGTATTTT. This sequence encodes CAWTSGRAGTDTQYF.